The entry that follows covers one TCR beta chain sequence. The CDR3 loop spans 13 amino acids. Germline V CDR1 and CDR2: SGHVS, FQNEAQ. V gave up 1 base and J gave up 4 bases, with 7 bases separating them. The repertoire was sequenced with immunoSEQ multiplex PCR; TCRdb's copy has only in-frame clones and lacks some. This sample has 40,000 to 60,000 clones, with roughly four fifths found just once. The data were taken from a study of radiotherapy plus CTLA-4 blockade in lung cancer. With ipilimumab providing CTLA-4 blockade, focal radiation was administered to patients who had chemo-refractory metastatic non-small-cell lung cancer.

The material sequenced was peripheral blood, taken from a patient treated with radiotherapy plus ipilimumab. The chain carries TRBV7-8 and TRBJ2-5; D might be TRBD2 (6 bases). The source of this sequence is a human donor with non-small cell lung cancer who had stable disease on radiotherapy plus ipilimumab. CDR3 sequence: CASSLGGGETQYF. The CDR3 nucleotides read TGTGCCAGCAGCTTAGGGGGAGGAGAGACCCAGTACTTC.